Below, 11 T cell receptor beta chains from the same sample are listed, as sequenced in a study of patients and donors after allogeneic stem cell transplantation. TCRdb fed the RT-PCR reads into MiXCR, producing one record per CDR3 protein. The sample lists about a million distinct CDR3 sequences; roughly 18% were seen once. Sequencing was done on a sample of blood, either unsorted or a sorted T cell fraction (not recorded which). All receptors come from a human donor who was either an allogeneic HSCT recipient or a stem cell or donor lymphocyte infusion donor (not recorded which). It is not recorded whose cells these are; they may come from a transplant donor.

V and J are TRBV7-2 and TRBJ2-1; a weak D match, TRBD2 (7 bases). V lost 5 bases, J lost 5 bases, and 19 bases lay in between. This CDR3 contains 16 residues. Germline V gene sequence: CDR1 SGHTA, CDR2 FQGNSA. The chain's CDR3 is CASSPFGRGNNNEQFF. The CDR3 DNA follows: TGTGCCAGCAGCCCCTTTGGGAGGGGGAACAACAATGAGCAGTTCTTC. Filled out from reference TRBV7-2 and TRBJ2-1, the complete variable domain reads GAGVSQSPSNKVTEKGKDVELRCDPISGHTALYWYRQSLGQGLEFLIYFQGNSAPDKSGLPSDRFSAERTGGSVSTLTIQRTQQEDSAVYLCASSPFGRGNNNEQFFGPGTRLTVL.

This clonotype has ten or more counts. The V and J genes are TRBV5-1 and TRBJ2-3, with D perhaps TRBD2 (5 bases). Germline V gene sequence: CDR1 SGHRS, CDR2 YFSETQ. With 4 bases removed from V and 0 bases from J, the gap between germline ends came to 15 bases. The CDR3 contains 16 residues. CDR3 nucleotides: TGCGCCAGCAGCCTTCGGGAAATACAAAGCACAGATACGCAGTATTTT. This sequence encodes CASSLREIQSTDTQYF. The whole variable domain, remainder taken from reference TRBV5-1 and TRBJ2-3, is KAGVTQTPRYLIKTRGQQVTLSCSPISGHRSVSWYQQTPGQGLQFLFEYFSETQRNKGNFPGRFSGRQFSNSRSEMNVSTLELGDSALYLCASSLREIQSTDTQYFGPGTRLTVL.

This clonotype was found many times. The V and J genes are TRBV7-8 and TRBJ1-2; TRBD1 aligns across 8 bases. This CDR3 is built from 13 residues. Germline V lookup: CDR1 SGHVS, CDR2 FQNEAQ. Trimming at V came to 2 bases and at J to 6 bases, leaving 2 bases not matched to a gene. Here the CDR3 DNA reads TGTGCCAGCAGCTTAAGACAGGGGAATGGCTACACCTTC. Encoded protein: CASSLRQGNGYTF.

This clonotype was detected a few times. This chain uses TRBV7-3 with TRBJ2-1; TRBD2 aligns across 8 bases. Germline loops: CDR1 SGHTA, CDR2 FQGTGA. The V gene end was trimmed by 2 bases and the J gene end by 0 bases; junction bases not matched to a gene: 3. The CDR3 runs to 16 residues. This CDR3 reads CASSLVSGVSYNEQFF. The CDR3 DNA sequence: TGTGCCAGCAGCTTAGTTAGCGGGGTCTCCTACAATGAGCAGTTCTTC.

In its sample, this clonotype was seen many times. The chain employs TRBV12-3 or TRBV12-4 and TRBJ1-1; TRBD1 agrees at 7 bases. The CDR3 extends over 12 amino acids. V dropped 5 bases and J dropped 6; count of bases not matched to a gene: 3. CDR3 nucleotides: TGTGCCAGCAGTGTTGGGACAGCTGAAGCTTTCTTT. Residues: CASSVGTAEAFF.

The sample holds a few counts of this clonotype. V and J are TRBV27 and TRBJ2-3; unclear D gene. Trimming removed 2 bases from V and 2 bases from J, with 8 bases in between. The germline V gene has CDR1 MNHEY and CDR2 SMNVEV (reference sequence). There are 14 residues in the CDR3. CDR3 nucleotides: TGTGCCAGCAGTTTAAGGTTACCCACAGATACGCAGTATTTT. Translation gives CASSLRLPTDTQYF.

This clonotype showed up just a few times. The rearrangement uses TRBV10-3 and TRBJ1-2; maybe TRBD1 (5 bases). CDR1 and CDR2 (germline): ENHRY, SYGVKD. The V end was cut by 6 bases, the J end by 7 bases, with 21 bases between. CDR3 length: 15 residues. CDR3 DNA: TGTGCCATCAGCCGCCGGGGGGGGGAGGATTTTGGCTACACCTTC. Its protein product is CAISRRGGEDFGYTF.

The chain couples TRBV7-3 to TRBJ2-2; D not certain. V gave up 6 bases and J gave up 6 bases, with 14 bases separating them. The CDR3 is 14 amino acids. Germline V gene sequence: CDR1 SGHTA, CDR2 FQGTGA. Here the CDR3 DNA reads TGTGCCAGCAGTAGGGTGGCGTCCGCCGGGGAGCTGTTTTTT. Residues: CASSRVASAGELFF.

This clonotype was counted a few times. The J gene is TRBJ2-7, the V gene TRBV5-1; D perhaps matches TRBD2 (5 bases). Germline V CDR1 and CDR2: SGHRS, YFSETQ. V lost 0 bases, J lost 2 bases, and 12 bases lay in between. This CDR3 spans 15 amino acids. The CDR3, as DNA: TGCGCCAGCAGCTTGGCCCAGCGGAGTCCCTACGAGCAGTACTTC. Protein product: CASSLAQRSPYEQYF.

This clonotype was seen a few times. The J gene is TRBJ1-2, the V gene TRBV5-1; 7 bases align to TRBD1. The CDR3 loop spans 15 amino acids. Germline trimming cut 1 base from V and 7 bases from J; bases unmatched to any gene: 10. The germline V gene encodes CDR1 SGHRS and CDR2 YFSETQ. The CDR3 nucleotides read TGCGCCAGCAGCTTGATGACAGGGACTACTGGTGGCTACACCTTC. As protein: CASSLMTGTTGGYTF.

This clonotype was recorded many times. The chain combines TRBV12-3 or TRBV12-4 with TRBJ2-2; 11 nucleotides agree with TRBD2. V lost 5 bases, J lost 6 bases, and 11 bases stayed unmatched. The CDR3 extends over 17 amino acids. The CDR3 reads CASSLTQLAGDPGELFF. The CDR3 DNA reads as TGTGCCAGCAGTCTGACTCAACTAGCGGGAGACCCCGGGGAGCTGTTTTTT.